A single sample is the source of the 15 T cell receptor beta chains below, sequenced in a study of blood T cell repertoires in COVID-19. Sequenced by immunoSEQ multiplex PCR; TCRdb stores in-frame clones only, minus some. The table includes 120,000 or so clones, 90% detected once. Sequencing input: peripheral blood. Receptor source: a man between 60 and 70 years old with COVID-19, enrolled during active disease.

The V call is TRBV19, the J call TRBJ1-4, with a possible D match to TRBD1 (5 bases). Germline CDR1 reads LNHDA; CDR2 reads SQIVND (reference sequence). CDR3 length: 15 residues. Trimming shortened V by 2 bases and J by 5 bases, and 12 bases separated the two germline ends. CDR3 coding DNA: TGTGCCAGTAGTATACAAGGGGCGGGGAATGAAAAACTGTTTTTT. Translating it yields CASSIQGAGNEKLFF.

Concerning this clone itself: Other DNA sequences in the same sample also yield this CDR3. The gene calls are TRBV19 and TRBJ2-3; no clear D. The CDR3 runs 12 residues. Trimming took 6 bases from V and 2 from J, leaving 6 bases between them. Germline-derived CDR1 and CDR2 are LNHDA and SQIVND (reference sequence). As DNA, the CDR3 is TGTGCCAGTAGCCCCTCCACAGATACGCAGTATTTT. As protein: CASSPSTDTQYF.

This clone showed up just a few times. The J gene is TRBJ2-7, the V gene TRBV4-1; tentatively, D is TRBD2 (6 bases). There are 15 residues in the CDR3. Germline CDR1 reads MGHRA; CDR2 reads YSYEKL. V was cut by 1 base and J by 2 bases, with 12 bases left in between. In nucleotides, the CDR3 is TGCGCCAGCAGCCAAGCCCCCGGAGGGACCTACGAGCAGTACTTC. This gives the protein CASSQAPGGTYEQYF.

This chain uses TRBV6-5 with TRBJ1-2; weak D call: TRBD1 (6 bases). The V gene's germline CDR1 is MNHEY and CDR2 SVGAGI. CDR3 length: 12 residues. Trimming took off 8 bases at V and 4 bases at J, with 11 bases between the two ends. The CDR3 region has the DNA TGTGCCAGCTACAGGGTGGGCTATGGCTACACCTTC. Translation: CASYRVGYGYTF.

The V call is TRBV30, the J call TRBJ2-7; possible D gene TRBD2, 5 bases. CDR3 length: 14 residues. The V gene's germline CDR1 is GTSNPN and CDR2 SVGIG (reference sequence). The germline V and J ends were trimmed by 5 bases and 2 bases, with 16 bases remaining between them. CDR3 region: CAWALAGLPYEQYF. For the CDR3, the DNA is TGTGCCTGGGCCCTAGCAGGCCTTCCCTACGAGCAGTACTTC.

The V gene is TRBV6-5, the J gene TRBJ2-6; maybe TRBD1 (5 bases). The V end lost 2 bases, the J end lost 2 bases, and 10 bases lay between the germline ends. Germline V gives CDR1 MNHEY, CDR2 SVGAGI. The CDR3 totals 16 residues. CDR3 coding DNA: TGTGCCAGCAGTTACGGTAGGACACCTGGGGCCAACGTCCTGACTTTC. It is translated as CASSYGRTPGANVLTF.

CDR3 coding DNA: TGTGCCAGCAGCTTGTTGACTAGCGGGAGAATGAGAGATACGCAGTATTTT. This translates into CASSLLTSGRMRDTQYF. This chain joins TRBV7-6 and TRBJ2-3; 12 bases agree with TRBD2. V dropped 3 bases and J dropped 5; count of bases not matched to a gene: 9. The CDR3 runs to 17 residues. Germline V gives CDR1 SGHVS, CDR2 FNYEAQ.

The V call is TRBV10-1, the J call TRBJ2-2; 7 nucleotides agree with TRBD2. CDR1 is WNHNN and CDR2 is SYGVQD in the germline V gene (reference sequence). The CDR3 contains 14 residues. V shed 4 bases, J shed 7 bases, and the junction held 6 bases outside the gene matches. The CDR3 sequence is CASSVAGASGELFF. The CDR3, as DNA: TGCGCCAGCAGTGTGGCGGGAGCAAGCGGGGAGCTGTTTTTT.

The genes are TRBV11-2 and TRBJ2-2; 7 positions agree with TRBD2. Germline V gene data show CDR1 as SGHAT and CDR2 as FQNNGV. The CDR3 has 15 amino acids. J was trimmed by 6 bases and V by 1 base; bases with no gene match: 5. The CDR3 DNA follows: TGTGCCAGCAGCTTAGGCGGGAGTACGTCCGGGGAGCTGTTTTTT. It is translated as CASSLGGSTSGELFF.

CDR3 residues: CASSQGVSGSAETQYF. CDR3 coding DNA: TGCGCCAGCAGCCAAGGGGTGAGCGGGAGCGCCGAGACCCAGTACTTC. V gene TRBV4-3 combines with J gene TRBJ2-5; 8 bases fit TRBD2. The CDR3 is 16 amino acids. Trimming removed 1 base from V and 5 bases from J; junction bases left unmatched: 9. Germline CDR1 LGHNA, CDR2 YSLEER.

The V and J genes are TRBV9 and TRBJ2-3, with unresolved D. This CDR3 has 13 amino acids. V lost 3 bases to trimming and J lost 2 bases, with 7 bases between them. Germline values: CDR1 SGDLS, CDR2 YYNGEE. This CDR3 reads CASSEIHTDTQYF. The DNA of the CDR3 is TGTGCCAGCAGCGAAATACACACAGATACGCAGTATTTT.

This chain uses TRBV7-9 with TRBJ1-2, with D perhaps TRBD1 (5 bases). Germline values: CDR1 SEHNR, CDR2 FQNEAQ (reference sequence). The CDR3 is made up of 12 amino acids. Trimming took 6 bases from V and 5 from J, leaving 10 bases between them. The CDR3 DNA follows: TGTGCCAGCAGACGTGACAGTTATGGCTACACCTTC. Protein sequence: CASRRDSYGYTF.

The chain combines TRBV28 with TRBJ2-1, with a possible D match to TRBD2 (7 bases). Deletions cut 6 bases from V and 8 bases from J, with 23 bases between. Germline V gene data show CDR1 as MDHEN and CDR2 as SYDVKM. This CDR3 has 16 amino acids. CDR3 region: CASSYSSGGAGDEQFF. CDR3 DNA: TGTGCCAGCAGCTACTCATCTGGGGGGGCTGGGGATGAGCAGTTCTTC.

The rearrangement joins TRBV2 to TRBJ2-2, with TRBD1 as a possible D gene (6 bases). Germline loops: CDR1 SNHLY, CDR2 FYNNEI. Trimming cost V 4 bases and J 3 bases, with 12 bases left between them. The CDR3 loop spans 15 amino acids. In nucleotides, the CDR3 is TGTGCCAGCAGTGTTCTCGACAGGCACACCGGGGAGCTGTTTTTT. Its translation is CASSVLDRHTGELFF.

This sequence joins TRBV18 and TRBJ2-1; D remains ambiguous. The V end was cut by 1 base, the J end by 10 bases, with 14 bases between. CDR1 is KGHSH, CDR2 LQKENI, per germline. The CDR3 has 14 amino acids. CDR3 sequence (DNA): TGTGCCAGCTCACCACTTCCTATGATCGGGGAGCAGTTCTTC. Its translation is CASSPLPMIGEQFF.